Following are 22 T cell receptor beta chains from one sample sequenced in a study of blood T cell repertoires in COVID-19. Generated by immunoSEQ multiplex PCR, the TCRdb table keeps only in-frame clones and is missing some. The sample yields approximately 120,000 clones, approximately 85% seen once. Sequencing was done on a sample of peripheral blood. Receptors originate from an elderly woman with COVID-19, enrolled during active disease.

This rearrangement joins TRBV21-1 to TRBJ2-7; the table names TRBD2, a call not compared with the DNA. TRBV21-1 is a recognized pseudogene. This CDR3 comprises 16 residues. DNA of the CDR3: TGTGCCAGCAGCAAATTACGTAGCGGGAGGGACTACGAGCAGTACTTC. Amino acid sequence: CASSKLRSGRDYEQYF.

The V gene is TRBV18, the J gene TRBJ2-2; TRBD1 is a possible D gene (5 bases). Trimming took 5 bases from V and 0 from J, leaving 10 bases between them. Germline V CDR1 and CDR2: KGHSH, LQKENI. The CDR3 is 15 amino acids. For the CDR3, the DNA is TGTGCCAGCTCATCCAGACAGACGAACACCGGGGAGCTGTTTTTT. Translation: CASSSRQTNTGELFF.

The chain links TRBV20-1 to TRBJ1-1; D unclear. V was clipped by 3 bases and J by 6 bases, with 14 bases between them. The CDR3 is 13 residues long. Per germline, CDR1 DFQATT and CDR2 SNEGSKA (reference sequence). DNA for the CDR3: TGCAGTGCTAGTCCCTCTCCTCCCTCTGAAGCTTTCTTT. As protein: CSASPSPPSEAFF.

The CDR3 sequence: CASSLAGVPYEQYF. In DNA form, the CDR3 reads TGCGCCAGCAGCTTGGCGGGAGTTCCGTACGAGCAGTACTTC. J is TRBJ2-7 and V is TRBV5-1; a weak D match, TRBD2 (6 bases). CDR1 and CDR2 (germline): SGHRS, YFSETQ. V gave up 0 bases and J gave up 4 bases, with 11 bases separating them. The CDR3 length is 14 residues.

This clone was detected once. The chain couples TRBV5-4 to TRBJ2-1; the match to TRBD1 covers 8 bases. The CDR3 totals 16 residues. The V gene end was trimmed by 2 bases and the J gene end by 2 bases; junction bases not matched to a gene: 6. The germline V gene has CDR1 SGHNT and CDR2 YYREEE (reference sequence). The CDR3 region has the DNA TGTGCCAGCAGCTTCGACGGACAGGGAACCTACAATGAGCAGTTCTTC. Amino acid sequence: CASSFDGQGTYNEQFF.

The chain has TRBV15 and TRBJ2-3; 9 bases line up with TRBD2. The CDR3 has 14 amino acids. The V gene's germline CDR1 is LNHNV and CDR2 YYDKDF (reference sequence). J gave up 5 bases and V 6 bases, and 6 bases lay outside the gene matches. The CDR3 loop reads CATSQGLAIDTQYF. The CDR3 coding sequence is TGTGCCACCAGTCAGGGACTAGCTATAGATACGCAGTATTTT.

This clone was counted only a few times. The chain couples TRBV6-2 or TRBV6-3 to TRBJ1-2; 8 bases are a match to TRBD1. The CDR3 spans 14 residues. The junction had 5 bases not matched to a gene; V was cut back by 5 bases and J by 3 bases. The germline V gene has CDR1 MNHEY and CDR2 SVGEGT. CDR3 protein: CASSRTGKDYGYTF. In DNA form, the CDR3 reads TGTGCCAGCAGTCGGACAGGGAAGGACTATGGCTACACCTTC.

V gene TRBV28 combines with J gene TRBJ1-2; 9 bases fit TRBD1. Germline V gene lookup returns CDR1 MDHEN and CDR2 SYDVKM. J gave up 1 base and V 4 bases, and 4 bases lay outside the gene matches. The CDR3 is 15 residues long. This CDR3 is CASSSPTGGNYGYTF. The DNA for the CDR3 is TGTGCCAGCAGTTCACCGACAGGGGGTAACTATGGCTACACCTTC.

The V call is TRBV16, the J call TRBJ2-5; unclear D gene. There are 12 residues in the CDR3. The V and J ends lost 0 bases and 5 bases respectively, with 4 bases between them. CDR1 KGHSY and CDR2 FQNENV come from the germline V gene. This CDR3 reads CASSQSRETQYF. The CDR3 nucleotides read TGTGCCAGCAGCCAATCGCGCGAGACCCAGTACTTC.

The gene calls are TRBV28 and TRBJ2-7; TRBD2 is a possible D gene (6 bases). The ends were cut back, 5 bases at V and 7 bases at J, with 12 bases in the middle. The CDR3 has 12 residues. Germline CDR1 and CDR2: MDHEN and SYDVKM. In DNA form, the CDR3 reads TGTGCCAGCAGTCGGGACTTTTGGGAGCAGTACTTC. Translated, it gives CASSRDFWEQYF.

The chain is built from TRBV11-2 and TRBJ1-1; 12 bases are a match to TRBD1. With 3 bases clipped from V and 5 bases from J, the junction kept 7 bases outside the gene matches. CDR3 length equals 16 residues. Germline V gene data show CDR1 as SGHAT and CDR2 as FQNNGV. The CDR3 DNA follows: TGTGCCAGCAGCTTGGGACAGGGGGCTCGGGGGACTGAAGCTTTCTTT. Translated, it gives CASSLGQGARGTEAFF. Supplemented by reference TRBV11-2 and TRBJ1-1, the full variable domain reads EAGVAQSPRYKIIEKRQSVAFWCNPISGHATLYWYQQILGQGPKLLIQFQNNGVVDDSQLPKDRFSAERLKGVDSTLKIQPAKLEDSAVYLCASSLGQGARGTEAFFGQGTRLTVV.

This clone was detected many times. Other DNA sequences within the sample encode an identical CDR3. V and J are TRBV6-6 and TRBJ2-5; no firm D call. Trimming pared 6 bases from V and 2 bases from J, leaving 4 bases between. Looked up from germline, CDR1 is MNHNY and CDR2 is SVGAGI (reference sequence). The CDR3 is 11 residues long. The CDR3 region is CASSPQETQYF. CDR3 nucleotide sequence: TGTGCCAGCAGCCCTCAAGAGACCCAGTACTTC.

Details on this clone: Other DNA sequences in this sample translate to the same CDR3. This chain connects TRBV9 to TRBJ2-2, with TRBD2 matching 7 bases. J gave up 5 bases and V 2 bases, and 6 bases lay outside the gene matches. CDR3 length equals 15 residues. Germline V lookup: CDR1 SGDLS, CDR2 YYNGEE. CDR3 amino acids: CASSVGGEGTGELFF. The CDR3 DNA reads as TGTGCCAGCAGCGTCGGTGGGGAGGGGACCGGGGAGCTGTTTTTT.

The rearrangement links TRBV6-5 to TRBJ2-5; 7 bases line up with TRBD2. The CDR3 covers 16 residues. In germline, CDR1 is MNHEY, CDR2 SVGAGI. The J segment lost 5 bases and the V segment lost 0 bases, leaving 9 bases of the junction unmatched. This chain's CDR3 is CASSYSIREGLETQYF. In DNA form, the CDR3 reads TGTGCCAGCAGTTACTCGATTAGGGAGGGCCTTGAGACCCAGTACTTC.

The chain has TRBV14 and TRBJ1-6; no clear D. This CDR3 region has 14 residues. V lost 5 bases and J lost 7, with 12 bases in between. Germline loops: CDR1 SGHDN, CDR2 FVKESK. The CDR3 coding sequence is TGTGCCAGCAGCTACGGGAGTTTCAATTCACCCCTCCACTTT. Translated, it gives CASSYGSFNSPLHF.

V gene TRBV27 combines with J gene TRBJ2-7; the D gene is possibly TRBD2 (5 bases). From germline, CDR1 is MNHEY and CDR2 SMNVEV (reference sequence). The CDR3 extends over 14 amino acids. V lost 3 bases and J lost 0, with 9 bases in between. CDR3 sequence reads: CASSFYGNSYEQYF. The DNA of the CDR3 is TGTGCCAGCAGTTTCTACGGGAACTCCTACGAGCAGTACTTC.

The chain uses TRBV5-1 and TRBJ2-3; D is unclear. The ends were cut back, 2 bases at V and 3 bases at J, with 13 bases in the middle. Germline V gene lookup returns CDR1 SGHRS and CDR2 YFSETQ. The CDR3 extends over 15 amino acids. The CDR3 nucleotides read TGCGCCAGCAGCTTAAAAACTATAGAGACAGATACGCAGTATTTT. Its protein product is CASSLKTIETDTQYF. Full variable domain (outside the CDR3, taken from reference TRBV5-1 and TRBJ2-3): KAGVTQTPRYLIKTRGQQVTLSCSPISGHRSVSWYQQTPGQGLQFLFEYFSETQRNKGNFPGRFSGRQFSNSRSEMNVSTLELGDSALYLCASSLKTIETDTQYFGPGTRLTVL.

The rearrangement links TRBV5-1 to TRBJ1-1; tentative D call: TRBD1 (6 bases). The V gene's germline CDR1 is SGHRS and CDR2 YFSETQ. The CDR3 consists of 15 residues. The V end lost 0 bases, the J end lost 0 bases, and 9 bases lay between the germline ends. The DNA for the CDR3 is TGCGCCAGCAGCTTGGGGACAGATATGAACACTGAAGCTTTCTTT. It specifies CASSLGTDMNTEAFF.

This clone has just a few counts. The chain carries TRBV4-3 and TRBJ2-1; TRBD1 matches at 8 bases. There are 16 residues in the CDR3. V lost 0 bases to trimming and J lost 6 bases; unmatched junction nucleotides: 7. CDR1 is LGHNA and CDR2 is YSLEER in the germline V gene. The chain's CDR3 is CASSQDGGQGGNEQFF. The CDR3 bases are TGCGCCAGCAGCCAAGATGGCGGACAGGGTGGCAATGAGCAGTTCTTC.

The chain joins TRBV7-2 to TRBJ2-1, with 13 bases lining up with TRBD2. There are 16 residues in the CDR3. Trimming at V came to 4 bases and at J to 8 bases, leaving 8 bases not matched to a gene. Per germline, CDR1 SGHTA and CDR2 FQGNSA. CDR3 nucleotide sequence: TGTGCCAGCAGCTCAAGGACTAGCGGGAGTTTAGATGAGCAGTTCTTC. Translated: CASSSRTSGSLDEQFF.

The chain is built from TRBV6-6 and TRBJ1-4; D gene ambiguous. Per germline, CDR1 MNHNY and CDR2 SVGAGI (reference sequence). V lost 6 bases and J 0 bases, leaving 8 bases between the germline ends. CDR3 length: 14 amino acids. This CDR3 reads CASRRDATNEKLFF. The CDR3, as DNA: TGTGCCAGCAGACGGGATGCAACTAATGAAAAACTGTTTTTT.

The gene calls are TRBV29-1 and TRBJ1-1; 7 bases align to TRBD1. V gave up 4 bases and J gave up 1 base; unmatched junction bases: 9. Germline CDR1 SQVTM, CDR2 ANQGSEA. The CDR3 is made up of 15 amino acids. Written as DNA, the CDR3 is TGCAGCGTTGCGGCCCTAGGACAGGAGAACACTGAAGCTTTCTTT. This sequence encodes CSVAALGQENTEAFF.